This T cell receptor (beta chain) was obtained from a study of blood T cells in healthy people across ages (dated by TCRdb to 2013 to 2016). Looking at the study overall: In model experiments, roughly one uniquely barcoded TCR beta cDNA molecule per two T cells was captured by template switching. To avoid experimental bias, donors of different ages were randomly spread across the sequencing lanes. The study analyzed two additional independent replicas of 1 million unique cDNA reads from the same blood draw for two donors, one aged 18 to 29 and one aged 80 or older. Using deep sequencing normalized with unique cDNA molecular identifiers, the study measured how TCR beta repertoire diversity changes with age. Donors were grouped into four age groups: young (average approximately 16 years), middle-aged (under 40), aged (roughly 67) and long-lived (just over 80). Overall study results and their limits: Estimates of total diversity based on one million sequenced T cells were regarded as lower bounds and as underestimates. Observed TCR beta diversity per million T cells fell roughly linearly with age, and a significant reduction was already apparent by age roughly 40. Compared with the aged group, more naive CD4+ T cells, fewer expanded clones and increased TCR diversity were shown by the long-lived group, suggesting age selection. Bulk unsorted PBMC profiling prevented conclusive comparison of naive and antigen-experienced compartments. There was a strong correlation between observed TCR beta diversity and the percentage of naive T cells measured by flow cytometry. Donor CMV infection status was unknown, potentially confounding age-related changes in expanded clonotypes.

About this clonotype: It lacks a known antigen. No base quality information exists; no much larger clone differs at one position.

Donors were around 37 systemically healthy Caucasian individuals from Russia aged 6 to 90 years. Each donor gave ten milliliters of peripheral blood, drawn into EDTA-treated Vacutainer tubes. Ficoll-Paque density-gradient centrifugation was used to isolate PBMCs, with at least 7 million obtained per sample. Trizol reagent was used to extract total RNA from the PBMCs, yielding at least 6 micrograms per sample. Naive CD45RAhigh/CD27high T cell percentages were measured by flow cytometry on a PBMC aliquot from every donor. Library creation used 5' RACE. Sequencing instrument: Illumina HiSeq 2500. The second PCR ran for roughly 7 to 11 cycles and used a J-beta primer mix along with a sample-barcoded 5' primer. A unique molecular identifier was introduced onto each TCR beta cDNA molecule by a template-switch 5' adaptor carrying 12 random nucleotides. At least 2.5 million CDR3-containing paired-end reads were obtained from each sample. First-strand cDNA synthesis was performed from all RNA using the Mint cDNA synthesis kit, with priming by a TRBC-specific oligonucleotide. All cDNA was treated with uracil-DNA glycosylase and then went through a first 18-cycle PCR with the universal primers M1SS and BC2_uni_R. As for the authors' bioinformatics: Each sample was normalized by randomly selecting 1 million high-quality reads, each carrying a distinct molecular identifier. Reads with shared molecular identifiers were discarded instead of being binned into consensus sequences. MiTCR, set to a Q25 quality threshold and the strictest error-elimination algorithm, was used for CDR3 identification, clonotype clustering and error correction. A nonparametric unseen species model with Euler transformation was used to estimate lower-bound total TCR beta diversity. Starting from the raw public reads, TCRdb applied fastp trimming at Q25, assembled clones with MiXCR and retained in-frame beta chains. All rows with the same CDR3 protein become a single entry with the most common DNA and genes. TCRdb assigned the V and J calls; the authors' analysis was not used. This sample holds 600,000 or so distinct CDR3 sequences; more than 20% were observed only once. Of the sample, 3.5% to 4% is held by the ten largest clones.

The sequenced material came from blood. The TCR originated in a man between 70 and 80 years old in good health.

In nucleotide form, the sequence is TGTGCCAGCAGCCCTGACAAGCGGGAGTACGAGCAGTACTTC. Translation gives CASSPDKREYEQYF. The rearrangement joined TRBV4-2 to TRBJ2-7; a stretch of 8 junction bases matches TRBD2. Including cysteine and phenylalanine, the CDR3 has 14 amino acids. The retained sequence is limited to the CDR3, 42 bases, with the frame set at the first base. Germline trimming: 4 bases from V, 4 bases from J; junction bases outside gene matches: 6. Sequences LGHNA (CDR1) and YNFKEQ (CDR2) are obtained from the germline V gene.